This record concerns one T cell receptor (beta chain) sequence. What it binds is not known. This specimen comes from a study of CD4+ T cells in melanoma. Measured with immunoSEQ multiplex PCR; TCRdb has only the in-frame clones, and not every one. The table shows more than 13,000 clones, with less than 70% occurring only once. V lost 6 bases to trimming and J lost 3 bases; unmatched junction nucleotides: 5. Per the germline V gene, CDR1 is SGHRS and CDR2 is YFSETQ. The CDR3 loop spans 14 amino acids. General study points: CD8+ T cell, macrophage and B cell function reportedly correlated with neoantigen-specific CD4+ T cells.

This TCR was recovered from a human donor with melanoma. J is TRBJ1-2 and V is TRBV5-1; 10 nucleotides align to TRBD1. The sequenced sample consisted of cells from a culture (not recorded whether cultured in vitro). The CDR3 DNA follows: TGCGCCAGCAAAGCCGGGACAGGGGACTATGGCTACACCTTC. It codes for CASKAGTGDYGYTF.